Presented here are 22 T cell receptor beta chains from one specimen sequenced in a study of T cells in Graves' hyperthyroidism and ophthalmopathy. There were TCR beta CDR3 regions amplified from RNA transcripts. The primer set for the first-round RT-PCR of the TCR CDR3 was HTBI. Each CDR3 protein is one row after TCRdb ran MiXCR on the multiplex PCR reads. Of about 640,000 distinct CDR3 sequences in the sample, about 20% are singletons; the top ten hold around a third. Source material: blood. These receptors originate from a man aged 30-40 years with Graves' ophthalmopathy.

This clonotype was counted ten times or more. The gene calls are TRBV28 and TRBJ2-5; 7 nucleotides align to TRBD2. Per the germline V gene, CDR1 is MDHEN and CDR2 is SYDVKM. CDR3 size: 13 residues. The V gene end was trimmed by 3 bases and the J gene end by 7 bases; junction bases not matched to a gene: 5. CDR3 loop: CASSFGGSGTQYF. The CDR3 nucleotides are TGTGCCAGCAGTTTCGGCGGGAGCGGGACCCAGTACTTC. The entire variable domain, with the rest obtained from reference TRBV28 and TRBJ2-5, is as follows: DVKVTQSSRYLVKRTGEKVFLECVQDMDHENMFWYRQDPGLGLRLIYFSYDVKMKEKGDIPEGYSVSREKKERFSLILESASTNQTSMYLCASSFGGSGTQYFGPGTRLLVL.

This clonotype has a handful of counts. The rearrangement joins TRBV12-3 or TRBV12-4 to TRBJ2-2, with 7 bases lining up with TRBD1. The CDR3 has 17 amino acids. V gave up 10 bases and J gave up 5 bases; unmatched junction bases: 19. This chain's CDR3 is CATYVFLPGGRTGELFF. In nucleotides, the CDR3 is TGTGCCACCTATGTTTTCCTCCCAGGGGGACGGACCGGGGAGCTGTTTTTT.

This clonotype was observed many times. The gene calls are TRBV7-8 and TRBJ1-6, with 10 bases identical to TRBD1. CDR3 length: 14 amino acids. The V gene's germline CDR1 is SGHVS and CDR2 FQNEAQ. V lost 5 bases and J lost 8; bases outside the gene matches: 3. This CDR3 is CASSPGTGDSPLHF. CDR3 nucleotide sequence: TGTGCCAGCAGCCCTGGGACAGGGGATTCACCCCTCCACTTT.

This clonotype was found many times. The chain recombines TRBV11-2 with TRBJ2-1; 11 bases are a match to TRBD2. Trimming removed 6 bases from V and 2 bases from J; junction bases left unmatched: 3. The V gene's germline CDR1 is SGHAT and CDR2 FQNNGV. This CDR3 contains 15 residues. The CDR3 here is CASRRLAGTYNEQFF. The CDR3, as DNA: TGTGCCAGCAGGCGACTAGCGGGAACCTACAATGAGCAGTTCTTC.

The V gene is TRBV10-3, the J gene TRBJ1-2, with 7 bases identical to TRBD1. CDR3 length: 15 residues. Trimming at V came to 5 bases and at J to 2 bases, leaving 8 bases not matched to a gene. Germline loops: CDR1 ENHRY, CDR2 SYGVKD. The DNA of the CDR3 is TGTGCCATCAGTCAGGGGGGACGGCGAAACTATGGCTACACCTTC. Encoded protein: CAISQGGRRNYGYTF.

This clonotype was found a few times. The chain links TRBV5-5 to TRBJ2-2; D is undetermined. This CDR3 is 15 amino acids long. V was cut by 2 bases and J by 3 bases, with 11 bases left in between. Germline V gives CDR1 SGHKS, CDR2 YYEKEE (reference sequence). The CDR3 region has the DNA TGTGCCAGCAGCTTTCAGGATACCCACACCGGGGAGCTGTTTTTT. Translation: CASSFQDTHTGELFF.

As regards this clonotype: A much larger clone differs by one base, so this may be a read error. The chain uses TRBV10-3 and TRBJ2-1; TRBD2 matches at 7 bases. CDR3 length: 16 residues. V shed 7 bases, J shed 5 bases, and the junction held 14 bases outside the gene matches. CDR1 and CDR2 (germline): ENHRY, SYGVKD. CDR3 sequence: CAITEGGQTRHNEQFF. The DNA of the CDR3 is TGTGCCATCACAGAGGGAGGGCAGACCCGCCACAATGAGCAGTTCTTC.

The chain is built from TRBV6-6 and TRBJ2-5, with 10 bases matching TRBD1. This CDR3 region has 14 residues. CDR1 and CDR2 from the germline V gene are MNHNY and SVGAGI (reference sequence). Losses at the gene ends were 2 bases for V and 6 bases for J; bases not matched to a gene: 3. The CDR3 sequence is CASSYGTGAKTQYF. The CDR3 bases are TGTGCCAGCAGTTACGGGACAGGGGCCAAGACCCAGTACTTC.

This chain uses TRBV9 with TRBJ2-2; D might be TRBD1 (7 bases). CDR1 and CDR2 from the germline V gene are SGDLS and YYNGEE. The CDR3 extends over 17 amino acids. V dropped 0 bases and J dropped 4 bases, with 16 bases sitting between them. Here the CDR3 DNA reads TGTGCCAGCAGCGTAGCTTGGGCAGGGGGGCCCACCGGGGAGCTGTTTTTT. Amino acids: CASSVAWAGGPTGELFF.

This clonotype has more than one count but fewer than ten. The chain recombines TRBV5-4 with TRBJ2-3; the match to TRBD2 covers 7 bases. CDR1 SGHNT and CDR2 YYREEE come from the germline V gene (reference sequence). The CDR3 runs to 15 residues. The junction had 6 bases not matched to a gene; V was cut back by 3 bases and J by 2 bases. CDR3 amino acids: CASSSGGPSTDTQYF. CDR3 sequence (DNA): TGTGCCAGCAGCTCGGGGGGTCCATCCACAGATACGCAGTATTTT.

The J gene is TRBJ2-3, the V gene TRBV5-1, with D possibly TRBD2 on 6 matching bases. The CDR3 totals 16 residues. Germline V gene data show CDR1 as SGHRS and CDR2 as YFSETQ. The V end was cut by 3 bases, the J end by 0 bases, with 14 bases between. The DNA of the CDR3 is TGCGCCAGCAGCTCAAACCCTGGGACTAGCACAGATACGCAGTATTTT. Amino acids: CASSSNPGTSTDTQYF.

The chain has TRBV20-1 and TRBJ2-7; maybe TRBD2 (5 bases). The germline V and J ends were trimmed by 2 bases and 7 bases, with 15 bases remaining between them. The germline V gene encodes CDR1 DFQATT and CDR2 SNEGSKA (reference sequence). The CDR3 totals 13 residues. The DNA of the CDR3 is TGCAGTGCTAGACGAGGACTCCAGGCGGAGCAGTACTTC. Translating gives CSARRGLQAEQYF.

V gene TRBV28 combines with J gene TRBJ2-2; 7 nucleotides agree with TRBD1. Germline V gene sequence: CDR1 MDHEN, CDR2 SYDVKM. This CDR3 has 13 amino acids. V trimming: 11 bases; J trimming: 0 bases; junction bases outside the gene matches: 3. CDR3 in amino acids: CAETGSNTGELFF. The CDR3 nucleotides are TGTGCCGAGACAGGGTCGAACACCGGGGAGCTGTTTTTT.

This clonotype was found a few times. The chain is built from TRBV24-1 and TRBJ1-1; possible D gene TRBD1, 5 bases. The CDR3 is made up of 15 amino acids. Germline CDR1 KGHDR, CDR2 SFDVKD. With 4 bases removed from V and 1 base from J, the gap between germline ends came to 12 bases. The chain's CDR3 is CATSDPRDGNTEAFF. The CDR3 DNA is TGTGCCACCAGTGACCCCAGGGATGGGAACACTGAAGCTTTCTTT.

The rearrangement uses TRBV20-1 and TRBJ2-1, with 12 nucleotides matching TRBD2. This CDR3 region has 17 residues. Germline trimming cut 3 bases from V and 10 bases from J; bases unmatched to any gene: 16. Germline assignment: CDR1 DFQATT and CDR2 SNEGSKA (reference sequence). DNA for the CDR3: TGCAGTGCTAGTGACCCCCTGGCTAGCGGGAGGGCCGGGGAGCAGTTCTTC. Protein sequence: CSASDPLASGRAGEQFF.

This clonotype turned up a few times. The genes are TRBV14 and TRBJ2-3; TRBD1 or TRBD2 may be the D gene (5 bases each). Germline-derived CDR1 and CDR2 are SGHDN and FVKESK. The ends were cut back, 3 bases at V and 5 bases at J, with 12 bases in the middle. CDR3 length: 14 amino acids. The CDR3 is CASSHPRDLDTQYF. The CDR3 nucleotides read TGTGCCAGCAGCCACCCCCGGGACCTAGATACGCAGTATTTT.

CDR3 sequence: CATSDPVTNNEQFF. CDR3 coding DNA: TGTGCCACCAGTGATCCAGTGACTAACAATGAGCAGTTCTTC. V is TRBV24-1 and J is TRBJ2-1, with D perhaps TRBD2 (5 bases). V was pared by 3 bases and J by 5 bases, with 10 bases between. CDR3 length: 14 amino acids. Per the germline V gene, CDR1 is KGHDR and CDR2 is SFDVKD.

This clonotype was detected a few times. The V call is TRBV29-1, the J call TRBJ1-1; D not certain. Deletions cut 7 bases from V and 5 bases from J, with 11 bases between. CDR1 and CDR2 from the germline V gene are SQVTM and ANQGSEA. The CDR3 is made up of 11 amino acids. The CDR3 is CSDASATEAFF. Here the CDR3 DNA reads TGCAGCGATGCCTCCGCGACTGAAGCTTTCTTT.

In this sample, this clonotype turned up many times. CDR3 bases: TGTGCCAGCAGCCACCAGGGTCGACAGCCCCAGCATTTT. Translation gives CASSHQGRQPQHF. The chain has TRBV12-3 or TRBV12-4 and TRBJ1-5; tentatively, D is TRBD1 (5 bases). V was cut by 6 bases and J by 7 bases, with 13 bases left in between. This CDR3 has 13 amino acids.

V gene TRBV6-1 combines with J gene TRBJ2-4; either TRBD1 or TRBD2 may supply D (5 bases each). Trimming took 5 bases from V and 0 from J, leaving 8 bases between them. From germline, CDR1 is MNHNS and CDR2 SASEGT. The CDR3 has 14 residues. The CDR3 DNA reads as TGTGCCAGCAGTACGGGGCTAGCCAAAAACATTCAGTACTTC. Translating gives CASSTGLAKNIQYF.

CDR3 nucleotide sequence: TGTGCCACCAGCAGGGGGTGGAACGGGGAGCTGTTTTTT. Its protein product is CATSRGWNGELFF. The V gene is TRBV15, the J gene TRBJ2-2; the D is unclear. The CDR3 sequence is 13 residues long. V was clipped by 3 bases and J by 7 bases, with 9 bases between them. Germline lookup yields CDR1 LNHNV and CDR2 YYDKDF (reference sequence). The entire variable domain, with the rest obtained from reference TRBV15 and TRBJ2-2, is as follows: DAMVIQNPRYQVTQFGKPVTLSCSQTLNHNVMYWYQQKSSQAPKLLFHYYDKDFNNEADTPDNFQSRRPNTSFCFLDIRSPGLGDTAMYLCATSRGWNGELFFGEGSRLTVL.

The sample holds many counts of this clonotype. The chain has TRBV28 and TRBJ1-1; D is undetermined. Trimming cost V 1 base and J 0 bases, with 12 bases left between them. This CDR3 region has 16 residues. CDR1 and CDR2 (germline): MDHEN, SYDVKM. The CDR3 DNA is TGTGCCAGCAGTTTATTACGGGAGGGAATGAACACTGAAGCTTTCTTT. Its protein is CASSLLREGMNTEAFF.